The entry below gives a single T cell receptor (beta chain) sequence along with its context. Its target antigen remains unknown. No base qualities exist here, and no much larger clone lies one base off it. This record belongs to a study of cytomegalovirus exposure and HLA in healthy donors (dated by TCRdb to about 2017). With regard to the full study: An earlier analysis of some 620 of the donors reported over 250 Gb of sequence data and 117 million unique TCR beta sequences obtained from about 179 million T cells. The study was designed to test whether signatures of past pathogen exposure could be identified by cataloging public T cell receptors. Among about 400 genotyped donors of the cohort, an average of approximately 220,000 unique TCR beta nucleotide sequences was sequenced per donor, of which about 20% were non-productive. Besides the first cohort of approximately 710 subjects, a separate validation cohort made up of about 120 different subjects was used. Rather than using new phenotypic data, the later analysis identified candidate immune exposures from TCR beta sequences and from how often those sequences occurred across donors. Class I and class II HLA loci were covered by the typing at four-digit resolution. Donor age, sex, ethnicity and CMV serostatus were compiled alongside the repertoire data. A later genetic analysis took genome-wide SNP genotypes for about 65% of the 666 donors and used that subset as a discovery cohort. In an earlier analysis of 587 of the donors, high-throughput TCR beta sequencing was used to judge whether each TCR beta V gene segment behaved as functional or pseudogenic. Roughly five DR-DQ haplotypes were handled as single units for association and clustering because linkage in the cohort was strong. An early release covering roughly 580 HLA-typed donors comprised about 290 gigabases of sequencing data and 85 million to 100 million unique TCR sequences. Of the 350 to 450 genotyped donors, over 65% fell in the genetic ancestry cluster associated with self-reported Caucasian donors. A later analysis re-examined previously published TCR beta repertoires from just over 650 donors and added high-resolution HLA genotyping to investigate patterns of TCR occurrence. Using immunosequencing, the study profiled T cell repertoires from 640 or so subjects and related those repertoires to cytomegalovirus serostatus. Every discovery cohort repertoire had been produced on one sequencing platform. Typing coverage differed by locus: A, B, C, DRB1 and DQB1 were typed in about 620-630 donors, DQA1 in 500 to 550, DPA1 in approximately 600, and DPB1 in around 490. To predict cytomegalovirus infection status, the study brought together high-throughput TCR immunosequencing, statistical association of individual TCRs with disease status, and machine learning. Overall results and qualifications from the work: According to a later analysis, parvovirus B19, influenza, CMV and Epstein-Barr virus appeared linked to several top co-occurrence clusters. Strong co-occurrence of HLA alleles, especially DR and DQ, made assigning TCR associations to individual alleles difficult. The authors suggested that the approach could potentially be extended to other disease states and immunological phenotypes. In a later analysis, most CMV-associated TCR beta chains were found to appear HLA-restricted, with HLA associations seemingly driven largely by CMV exposure. Broadly in line with IMGT annotations, most TCR beta V segments showed up in productive rearrangements about 90% or about 30% of the time in an earlier analysis of roughly 590 of the donors. The sequencing pipeline was judged likely to have produced a cluster of highly shared sequence variants as a technical artifact. In vitro tests confirmed that a few of the cytomegalovirus-associated TCR beta chains recognize cytomegalovirus antigens. Cytomegalovirus status was reported to be diagnosed by the classifier with high specificity and sensitivity in both the original and validation cohorts. In a later analysis, around 15,000 TCR beta sequences were associated with specific HLA alleles at a false discovery rate of 0.05. The study listed around 160 TCR beta chains as associated with cytomegalovirus. Linkage disequilibrium might explain the correlated functional status among segregating V segments, but an unknown experimental factor could not be ruled out. The presence/absence analyses assumed that sequencing depth was roughly uniform across donors, and that assumption may not be true. CMV serostatus was the only immune exposure information available for the cohort. Because HLA typing was unavailable for some donors at each locus, only the typed subset was used in association tests. The 87-base-pair reads could not distinguish some IMGT-functional V segments, including TRBV6-2 and TRBV6-3, so those segments were excluded. Most TCR sequences were seen in very few donors, while some public TCRs were found in many individuals. In a later analysis, HLA-associated TCR beta chains were found to be more clonally expanded and to have lower generation probabilities than equally common non-associated chains. In a later genetic analysis, fewer N-insertions in productive TCRs were reported among donors in an Asian-associated ancestry cluster than the roughly 700-donor mean. This cohort had only TCR beta chains sequenced, and the lack of alpha or paired-chain data limited which features could be detected. Over 15 rarely observed V segments, including chromosome 9 orphons, were excluded from the earlier analysis of a few hundred of the donors because counts were too low. An association between a missense DCLRE1C variant and V-gene and J-gene trimming of TCR beta chains was found in a later genetic analysis and replicated in an independent cohort. A further reported finding was that TCR beta sequences accurately predicted the HLA-A and HLA-B alleles for most subjects in the first cohort. A later analysis found that TCR association rates varied across HLA loci, with DRB1 alleles showing the most associated TCRs and HLA-C alleles the fewest.

In total, fewer than 750 healthy bone marrow donors made up the cohort. Cohort members were all nominally healthy when sampled, although unrecorded immune exposures were likely present. The donor tested CMV seronegative and was one of the 352 seronegative cohort members. Every donor gave a peripheral blood sample, and the peripheral blood mononuclear cells from that sample were used for TCR beta sequencing. The Qiagen DNeasy Blood Extraction Kit was used to extract genomic DNA from the blood cell samples. Taken from the germline V gene, the CDR1 and CDR2 loops are SGHRS and YFSETQ. V has 4 bases trimmed and J has 5 bases trimmed; junction bases matching no gene number 14. The CDR3 contains 16 residues, cysteine and phenylalanine counted. The only DNA kept is the CDR3, 48 bases in frame from the first base. Library creation used the immunoSEQ multiplex PCR assay. For the multiplex PCR, a mixture combining 60 forward primers for TCR Vbeta segments and 13 reverse primers for TCR Jbeta segments was used. A multiplex PCR assay on genomic DNA amplified the CDR3 region of rearranged TCR beta genes. Amplified TCR beta libraries were sequenced as 87-base-pair reads on the Illumina HiSeq System. The study's own analysis went as follows. Across the 700 or so repertoires, a later analysis counted 60 million to 90 million unique TCR beta chains, roughly 11 million of which were shared by at least two donors. A nearest-neighbor algorithm error-corrected the raw reads and collapsed the reads into unique sequences, merging closely related sequences to remove PCR and sequencing errors. Alignment of CDR3 sequences to IMGT reference sequences was used to assign V, D and J gene segments. For a sequence to be retained, a match of at least six nucleotides was required to both a V gene segment and a J gene segment. A rearrangement counted as productive if the CDR3 had no stop codons and remained in frame with V and J, and every other rearrangement counted as non-productive. Following IMGT convention, CDR3 was defined as the stretch from the second conserved V-encoded cysteine to the conserved J-encoded phenylalanine. In an earlier analysis of 587 of the donors, sequences lacking an unambiguous match to a single V gene segment were excluded. In an earlier analysis of several hundred of the donors, V segments were called functional above 56.7% productive rearrangements and were called segregating when the between-donor standard deviation exceeded 5%. A statistical classification framework was developed to diagnose cytomegalovirus status using the catalog of TCR beta chain sequences. V and J gene assignment, in a later analysis, came from comparing TCR nucleotide sequences with IMGT/GENE-DB human TR gene sequences. The TCRdist pipeline was used in a later analysis to assign CDR3 sequences and most-parsimonious VDJ recombination scenarios. In a later analysis, every TCR beta chain was defined by the combination of its CDR3 amino acid sequence and its V-gene family, and reads without a unique V-gene family were dropped. To address suspected cross-contamination and a sequencing artifact, a later analysis removed over 500 highly shared, low-generation-probability nucleotide sequences. In a later analysis, a clonal expansion index was calculated for each public chain from normalized within-repertoire ranks of inferred template counts. A later analysis computed generation probabilities with a VDJ recombination model fitted to out-of-frame rearrangements, and checked the results against IGoR. A later analysis scored TCR-TCR, TCR-HLA and TCR-CMV co-occurrence with hypergeometric tests, applying a repertoire-size bias correction to TCR pairs. False discovery rates were estimated in a later analysis by permuting HLA or CMV assignments 20 times. In a later analysis, co-occurring TCRs were grouped using DBSCAN, and TCRdist sequence similarity was added for clustering within HLA-allele-positive subsets. Co-occurrence clustering excluded repertoires with fewer than 30,000 or more than 120,000 public chains, plus five with anomalous nucleotide sharing. TCRdb mirrors the immuneACCESS table, restricted to in-frame sequences. Some clones are absent from its copies; in checked studies, under half trace to an unresolved V gene, and the reason for the others is unknown. V, J and clone size are taken as reported in that table, and D and trimming were inferred from the DNA itself. For this sample there are some 70,000 clones; roughly four fifths appear just once. Over 1.5% of the sample is in the top ten clones.

The sequencing input was PBMCs. Here the chain combines TRBV5-1 and TRBJ2-7; 8 junctional bases match TRBD2. The receptor was isolated from a man aged 18-30 years in good health and CMV-seronegative. The nucleotide sequence reads as follows: TGCGCCAGCAGCCCTGGAGGACTAGCAGGGCCCAACGAGCAGTACTTC. This codes for CASSPGGLAGPNEQYF. The entire variable domain, with the stretches around the CDR3 drawn from the reference TRBV5-1 and TRBJ2-7 proteins, is KAGVTQTPRYLIKTRGQQVTLSCSPISGHRSVSWYQQTPGQGLQFLFEYFSETQRNKGNFPGRFSGRQFSNSRSEMNVSTLELGDSALYLCASSPGGLAGPNEQYFGPGTRLTVT.